This is a list of T cell receptor beta chains from one sample in a study of cytomegalovirus exposure and HLA in healthy donors. Profiling relied on immunoSEQ multiplex PCR, and the TCRdb table lists in-frame clones only, not all of them. The sample consists of about 120,000 clones, 80% of them appearing once. The material sequenced was PBMCs. These receptors were obtained from a male donor in good health and CMV-seronegative. CDR3s include the opening cysteine and the closing phenylalanine or tryptophan. The D gene is left open where the match is weak. Expanded clones get a size class; other rows say once, few or many, or leave the size out.

d_call	clone_size	v_call	j_call	cdr3_nt	cdr3_aa
TRBD1	.	TRBV7-3	TRBJ2-2	TGTGCCAGCAGCTTTGGGACAGCTGGCGGGGAGCTGTTTTTT	CASSFGTAGGELFF
TRBD2	.	TRBV5-1	TRBJ2-3	TGCGCCAGCAGCTCCAGACTGCTAGCGGGGGACCACACAGATACGCAGTATTTT	CASSSRLLAGDHTDTQYF
TRBD1	.	TRBV6-5	TRBJ1-5	TGTGCCAGCAGCCCGCAGGGGGCTCGCAATCAGCCCCAGCATTTT	CASSPQGARNQPQHF
TRBD1	.	TRBV9	TRBJ1-2	TGTGCCAGCGAGGACAGGGTCAATGGCTACACCTTC	CASEDRVNGYTF
TRBD1	.	TRBV7-9	TRBJ1-5	TGTTCCAGCAGCTTAGCAACAGGGGGACGCAATCAGCCCCAGCATTTT	CSSSLATGGRNQPQHF
.	.	TRBV6-1	TRBJ1-1	TGTGCCAGCAGTTATCCGGTTCCTGAAGCTTTCTTT	CASSYPVPEAFF
TRBD2	once	TRBV6-4	TRBJ2-1	TGTGCCAGCAGTGACCTGTTTGCGGGGGGCCCCAATGAGCAGTTCTTC	CASSDLFAGGPNEQFF
TRBD1	few	TRBV5-1	TRBJ2-3	TGCGCCAGCAGCACTACAGGGGAGATAGATACGCAGTATTTT	CASSTTGEIDTQYF
.	once	TRBV19	TRBJ1-5	TGTGCCAGTAGTTGGCGGGGGGGGAGCAATCAGCCCCAGCATTTT	CASSWRGGSNQPQHF
TRBD1	.	TRBV7-9	TRBJ1-2	TGTGCCAGCACGGTTCAGGGGGCTGACTATGGCTACACCTTC	CASTVQGADYGYTF
TRBD2	.	TRBV7-6	TRBJ2-1	TGTGCCAGCAGCTTAGCGACTAGCAGTTCCTACAATGAGCAGTTCTTC	CASSLATSSSYNEQFF
TRBD1	.	TRBV5-1	TRBJ2-5	TGCGCCAGCAGCTCAAGGACAGGGTCTGAGACCCAGTACTTC	CASSSRTGSETQYF
TRBD1	.	TRBV27	TRBJ2-2	TGTGCCAGCAGTTTCCACGGACAGGGCAGGGAGCTGTTTTTT	CASSFHGQGRELFF
.	.	TRBV28	TRBJ1-6	TGTGCCAGCAGTTTAAGCCCCCTAGGACAGAAAAATTCACCCCTCCACTTT	CASSLSPLGQKNSPLHF
TRBD2	.	TRBV4-3	TRBJ2-7	TGCGCCAGCAGCCGTACTAGCGGGGGCCTCTACGAGCAGTACTTC	CASSRTSGGLYEQYF
TRBD1	few	TRBV6-6	TRBJ2-1	TGTGCCAGCAGCACTCGGGACAGGGGAAACAATGAGCAGTTCTTC	CASSTRDRGNNEQFF
.	.	TRBV5-6	TRBJ2-7	TGTGCCAGCAGCTTGGGGGACTCCCCGCGAGAGCAGTACTTC	CASSLGDSPREQYF
TRBD2	.	TRBV27	TRBJ2-3	TGTGCCAGCAGTTTCCCCTATAGCGGGGGCCCCCCAGATACGCAGTATTTT	CASSFPYSGGPPDTQYF
TRBD2	.	TRBV5-1	TRBJ2-1	TGCGCCAGCAGCATAACTAGCGGGATCTCCTACAATGAGCAGTTCTTC	CASSITSGISYNEQFF
TRBD2	.	TRBV10-3	TRBJ2-3	TGTGCCATCAGTGAGGGACTAGCGACAGATACGCAGTATTTT	CAISEGLATDTQYF
.	.	TRBV7-9	TRBJ2-1	TGTGCCAGCAGCTCCTGGACGGACACAGGCGAGCAGTTCTTC	CASSSWTDTGEQFF
TRBD1	.	TRBV11-2	TRBJ1-1	TGTGCCAGCAGCTTAATCGACAGGGAAACTGAAGCTTTCTTT	CASSLIDRETEAFF
TRBD2	.	TRBV5-1	TRBJ2-1	TGCGCCAGCAGCTTGTATGGACTAGCATTATTAAACAATGAGCAGTTCTTC	CASSLYGLALLNNEQFF
TRBD1	.	TRBV30	TRBJ1-1	TGTGCCTGGAGGGCTTGGGACAGCCCTGAAGCTTTCTTT	CAWRAWDSPEAFF
TRBD1	.	TRBV28	TRBJ1-2	TGTGCCAGCAGTTTGGTTTGGGTAGGGACAGCAGATGGCTACACCTTC	CASSLVWVGTADGYTF
TRBD2	once	TRBV15	TRBJ2-5	TGTGCCACCGACCCGCGGGGGGGAGGTTTGGAGACCCAGTACTTC	CATDPRGGGLETQYF
TRBD1	.	TRBV7-2	TRBJ2-4	TGTGCCAGCAGCTCAAGCCCACAGGGGATGGGAACCAAAAACATTCAGTACTTC	CASSSSPQGMGTKNIQYF
.	.	TRBV6-4	TRBJ1-1	TGTGCCAGCAGTGACGGAGCCACTGAAGCTTTCTTT	CASSDGATEAFF
.	.	TRBV30	TRBJ1-5	TGTGCCTGGAGTGTGGAGGGGCTTAATCAGCCCCAGCATTTT	CAWSVEGLNQPQHF
.	.	TRBV6-6	TRBJ2-4	TGTGCCAGCAGTTGGACGACAGGACCCAAAAACATTCAGTACTTC	CASSWTTGPKNIQYF
.	.	TRBV9	TRBJ2-3	TGTGCCAGCAGCCCCGCAGTGGGGGGTACGCAGTATTTT	CASSPAVGGTQYF
.	once	TRBV19	TRBJ1-1	TGTGCCAGTAGTCCGAAGGGGCGGATGAACACTGAAGCTTTCTTT	CASSPKGRMNTEAFF
.	.	TRBV25-1	TRBJ1-6	TGTGCCAGCAGTGATGCTGGAACAGGGTATAATTCACCCCTCCACTTT	CASSDAGTGYNSPLHF
TRBD2	.	TRBV10-3	TRBJ2-7	TGTGCCACGGGACTAGCGGGTTACTACGAGCAGTACTTC	CATGLAGYYEQYF
.	.	TRBV4-3	TRBJ1-1	TGCGCCAGCAGCCCGGGTAGGCAGACCATGAACACTGAAGCTTTCTTT	CASSPGRQTMNTEAFF
.	.	TRBV9	TRBJ1-1	TGTGCCAGCAGCGTAGGACAGAAGAACACTGAAGCTTTCTTT	CASSVGQKNTEAFF
TRBD1	.	TRBV28	TRBJ1-6	TGTGCCAGCATCCGGGACAGAGATTCACCCCTCCACTTT	CASIRDRDSPLHF
TRBD1	.	TRBV19	TRBJ1-4	TGTGCCAGTAGTATAGTCCGTCGATTTCCGGGACAGGGAGAGAAACTGTTTTTT	CASSIVRRFPGQGEKLFF
TRBD2	.	TRBV9	TRBJ2-2	TGTGCCAGCAGCGAACCAAGCGGGGGAAGTGTGTCCGGGGAGCTGTTTTTT	CASSEPSGGSVSGELFF
.	.	TRBV19	TRBJ2-2	TGTGCCAGTAGTGCCTCAGGGGGGTGGATCACCGGGGAGCTGTTTTTT	CASSASGGWITGELFF
.	.	TRBV10-3	TRBJ1-6	TGTGCCATCAGTGATGATCGGGGGGGTAATTCACCCCTCCACTTT	CAISDDRGGNSPLHF